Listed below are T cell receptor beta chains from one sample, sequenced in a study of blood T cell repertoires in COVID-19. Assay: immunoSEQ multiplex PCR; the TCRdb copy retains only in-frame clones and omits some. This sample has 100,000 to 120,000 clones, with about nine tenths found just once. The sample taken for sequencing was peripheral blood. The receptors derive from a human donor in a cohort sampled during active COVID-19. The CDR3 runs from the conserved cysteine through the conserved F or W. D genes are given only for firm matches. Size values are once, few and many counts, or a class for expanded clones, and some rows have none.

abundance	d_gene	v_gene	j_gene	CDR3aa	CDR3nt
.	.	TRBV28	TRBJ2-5	CASKGRHQETQYF	TGTGCCAGCAAAGGGAGGCACCAAGAGACCCAGTACTTC
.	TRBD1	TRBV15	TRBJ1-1	CATAGTGPNTEAFF	TGTGCCACCGCCGGGACAGGACCGAACACTGAAGCTTTCTTT
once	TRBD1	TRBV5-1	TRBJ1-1	CASSSGQGALDTEAFF	TGCGCCAGCAGCTCGGGACAGGGGGCTTTAGACACTGAAGCTTTCTTT
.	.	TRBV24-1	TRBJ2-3	CATSDTGLTDTQYF	TGTGCCACCAGTGATACGGGACTCACAGATACGCAGTATTTT
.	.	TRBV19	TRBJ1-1	CASGVTGIEAFF	TGTGCCAGTGGGGTGACGGGGATTGAAGCTTTCTTT
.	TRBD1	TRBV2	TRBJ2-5	CASTKRVRGPETQYF	TGTGCCAGCACCAAAAGGGTGAGGGGGCCGGAGACCCAGTACTTC
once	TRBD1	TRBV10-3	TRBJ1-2	CAISSRDSAGANYGYTF	TGTGCCATCAGCAGCCGGGACAGCGCCGGAGCTAACTATGGCTACACCTTC
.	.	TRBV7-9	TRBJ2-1	CASMGGVHNEQFF	TGTGCCAGCATGGGGGGAGTCCACAATGAGCAGTTCTTC
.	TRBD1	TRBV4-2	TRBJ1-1	CASSPDATGGYTEAFF	TGTGCCAGCAGCCCAGACGCAACAGGGGGGTACACTGAAGCTTTCTTT
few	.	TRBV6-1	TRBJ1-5	CASSERGIFQPQHF	TGTGCCAGCAGTGAACGAGGGATCTTTCAGCCCCAGCATTTT
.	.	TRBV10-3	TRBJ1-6	CATTGLANNSPLHF	TGTGCCACCACAGGCCTTGCTAATAATTCACCCCTCCACTTT
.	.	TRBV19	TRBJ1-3	CASRAQVSGNTIYF	TGTGCCAGTCGCGCACAGGTCTCTGGAAACACCATATATTTT
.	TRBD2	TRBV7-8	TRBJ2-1	CASSMLAGDAYNEQFF	TGTGCCAGCAGCATGCTAGCGGGAGATGCCTACAATGAGCAGTTCTTC
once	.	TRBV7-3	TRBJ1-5	CASSLTGDGNQPQHF	TGTGCCAGCAGCTTAACCGGAGATGGCAATCAGCCCCAGCATTTT
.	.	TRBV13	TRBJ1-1	CASSLGLEVTEAFF	TGTGCCAGCAGCCTCGGACTGGAGGTAACTGAAGCTTTCTTT
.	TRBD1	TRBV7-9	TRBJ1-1	CASSLGQGYTEAFF	TGTGCCAGCAGCTTAGGACAGGGATACACTGAAGCTTTCTTT
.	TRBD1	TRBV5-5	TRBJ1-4	CASSLSTGVSLNEKLFF	TGTGCCAGCAGCTTGAGCACAGGGGTTTCCCTGAATGAAAAACTGTTTTTT
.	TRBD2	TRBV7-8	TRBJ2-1	CASSLDGTMRNEQFF	TGTGCCAGCAGCTTAGATGGGACTATGCGAAATGAGCAGTTCTTC
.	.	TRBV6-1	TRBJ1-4	CASSEQLNEKLFF	TGTGCCAGCAGTGAACAGTTAAATGAAAAACTGTTTTTT
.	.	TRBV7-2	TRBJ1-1	CASSLNPSVLEAFF	TGTGCCAGCAGCTTAAATCCCTCGGTGCTTGAAGCTTTCTTT
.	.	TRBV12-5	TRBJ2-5	CASGRPSSGETQYF	TGTGCTAGTGGTCGCCCAAGTTCGGGGGAGACCCAGTACTTC
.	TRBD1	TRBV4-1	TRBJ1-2	CASSPLRGTGYGYTF	TGCGCCAGCAGCCCTCTCAGGGGGACAGGCTATGGCTACACCTTC
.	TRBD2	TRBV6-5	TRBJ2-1	CASSTWAGGCLF	TGTGCCAGCAGCACCTGGGCGGGGGGTTGTCTCTTC
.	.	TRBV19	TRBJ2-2	CASSIGGNTGELFF	TGTGCCAGTAGTATAGGAGGGAACACCGGGGAGCTGTTTTTT
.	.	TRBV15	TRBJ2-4	CATSRDASLAKNIQYF	TGTGCCACCAGCAGAGATGCCAGTTTAGCCAAAAACATTCAGTACTTC
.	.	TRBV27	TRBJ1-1	CASSLLQGGPGNTEAFF	TGTGCCAGCAGTTTATTGCAGGGCGGACCCGGGAACACTGAAGCTTTCTTT
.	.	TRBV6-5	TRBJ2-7	CASSPRTGSYEQYF	TGTGCCAGCAGTCCGAGGACTGGCTCCTACGAGCAGTACTTC
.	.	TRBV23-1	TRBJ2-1	CASSRAHYNEQFF	TGCGCCAGCAGCAGGGCCCACTACAATGAGCAGTTCTTC
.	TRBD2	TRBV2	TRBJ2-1	CASSESGLAGGSEQFF	TGTGCCAGCAGTGAATCCGGCTTAGCGGGAGGCAGCGAGCAGTTCTTC
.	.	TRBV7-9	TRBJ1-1	CASSPQTGNTEAFF	TGTGCCAGCAGCCCACAGACAGGCAACACTGAAGCTTTCTTT
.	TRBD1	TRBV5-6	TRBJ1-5	CASSPGQGMVQPQHF	TGTGCCAGCAGTCCGGGACAGGGGATGGTTCAGCCCCAGCATTTT
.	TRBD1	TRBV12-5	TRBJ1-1	CASGRQGDTEAFF	TGTGCTAGTGGTCGACAGGGGGACACTGAAGCTTTCTTT
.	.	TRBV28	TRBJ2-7	CASSLSPSYEQYF	TGTGCCAGCAGTTTAAGCCCCTCCTACGAGCAGTACTTC
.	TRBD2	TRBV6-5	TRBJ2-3	CASSRLAGMDTQYF	TGTGCCAGCAGTAGACTAGCGGGTATGGATACGCAGTATTTT
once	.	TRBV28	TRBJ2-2	CASSLLAGDETGELFF	TGTGCCAGCAGTTTACTTGCAGGGGATGAAACCGGGGAGCTGTTTTTT
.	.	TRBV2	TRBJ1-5	CASSTLEFGGLGQPQHF	TGTGCCAGCAGTACACTCGAATTTGGGGGCCTTGGTCAGCCCCAGCATTTT
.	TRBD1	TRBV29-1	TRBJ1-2	CSVRPPGQGALGYTF	TGCAGCGTCAGACCTCCGGGACAGGGGGCCTTAGGCTACACCTTC
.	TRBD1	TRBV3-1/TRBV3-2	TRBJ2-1	CASSPRQGPPKPYNEQFF	TGTGCCAGCAGCCCCCGACAGGGACCCCCCAAACCCTACAATGAGCAGTTCTTC
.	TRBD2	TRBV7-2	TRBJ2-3	CASSPGRGRSTDTQYF	TGTGCCAGCAGCCCGGGGAGGGGACGAAGCACAGATACGCAGTATTTT
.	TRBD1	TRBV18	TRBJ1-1	CASSRGQGNTEAFF	TGTGCCAGCTCACGGGGACAGGGGAACACTGAAGCTTTCTTT
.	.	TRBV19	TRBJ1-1	CASSGQLAEAFF	TGTGCCAGTAGTGGACAGCTCGCGGAAGCTTTCTTT